The entry that follows covers one T cell receptor beta chain sequence. Its specificity is unknown. Trimming took off 6 bases at V and 2 bases at J, with 14 bases between the two ends. CDR1 is LNHDA, CDR2 SQIVND, per germline (reference sequence). The CDR3 is 15 residues long. The sample is drawn from a study of long-term antiretroviral therapy in people with HIV. Findings of the study overall: Dominant in the repertoire at all time points were clones expanded before ART.

With survey level as its setting, the immunoSEQ assay was v3.0. Here immunoSEQ multiplex PCR was the method, and the copy in TCRdb shows in-frame clones only, minus some. The sample has tens of thousands of clones; approximately 86% are singletons. Source: unsorted PBMCs, taken roughly 5 years before starting antiretroviral therapy. This sequence joins TRBV19 and TRBJ2-1, with D tentatively TRBD2 (6 bases). This receptor was taken from a middle-aged man with HIV. The CDR3: CASSPGLRAYNEQFF. In nucleotides, the CDR3 is TGTGCCAGTAGCCCGGGACTGAGAGCCTACAATGAGCAGTTCTTC.